This T cell receptor (beta chain) is from a study of shared clonotypes between healthy human individuals. Study-wide background: The study used three CD4 naive, three CD4 memory, two CD8 naive and one CD8 memory plate per donor. Study-level findings and limits: Naive subsets generally had larger estimated richness than memory subsets.

Concerning this clone itself: Its antigen is unknown.

Generated by immunoSEQ multiplex PCR, the TCRdb table keeps only in-frame clones and is missing some. The table records over a million clones, approximately 98.5% of them present only once. Donors comprised healthy HIV-negative adults lacking recent acute infections or vaccinations. The ends were cut back, 1 base at V and 5 bases at J, with 11 bases in the middle. Looked up from germline, CDR1 is SGHTA and CDR2 is FQGNSA. The CDR3 extends over 14 amino acids. The source of this sequence is a man under 40 in good health. The sequencing input was naive CD4+ T cells sorted from blood. As for subset: CD45RA+ positively selected. V and J are TRBV7-2 and TRBJ2-5, with D hard to call. Here the CDR3 reads CASSLERWLETQYF. The CDR3 DNA follows: TGTGCCAGCAGCTTAGAGAGGTGGTTGGAGACCCAGTACTTC.